Listed below are T cell receptor beta chains from one sample, sequenced in a study of T cell responses to AZD1222 COVID-19 vaccine. Some clones are missing from TCRdb's copy, which holds only in-frame ones; the method was immunoSEQ multiplex PCR. The data hold 100,000 to 150,000 clones, with around 89% observed a single time. This material consisted of peripheral blood, taken on day 0 of AZD1222 vaccination. Receptors originate from an adult in good health. CDR3s include the opening cysteine and the closing phenylalanine or tryptophan. A D gene is named only where the DNA matches it firmly. Clone size is not always given. Where it is, it says once, few, many or a class for expanded clones.

D: NA; V: TRBV30; size: NA; J: TRBJ2-5; CDR3: CAWSKGGAETQYF; DNA: TGTGCCTGGAGTAAGGGGGGTGCAGAGACCCAGTACTTC
D: NA; V: TRBV5-1; size: NA; J: TRBJ1-1; CDR3: CASSLRVNTEAFF; DNA: TGCGCCAGCAGCTTGAGGGTGAACACTGAAGCTTTCTTT
D: TRBD2; V: TRBV27; size: NA; J: TRBJ2-7; CDR3: CASSPSTSGSYEQYF; DNA: TGTGCCAGCAGTCCGTCGACTAGCGGGAGCTACGAGCAGTACTTC
D: TRBD1; V: TRBV28; size: NA; J: TRBJ1-5; CDR3: CASRPSTGGAYSNQPQHF; DNA: TGTGCCAGCAGGCCGTCGACAGGGGGGGCATATAGCAATCAGCCCCAGCATTTT
D: NA; V: TRBV5-1; size: NA; J: TRBJ2-1; CDR3: CASSLTGYNEQFF; DNA: TGCGCCAGCAGCCTGACTGGTTACAATGAGCAGTTCTTC
D: NA; V: TRBV30; size: NA; J: TRBJ1-3; CDR3: CAWSVRSRGNTIYF; DNA: TGTGCCTGGAGTGTACGGAGTAGGGGAAACACCATATATTTT
D: TRBD1; V: TRBV9; size: once; J: TRBJ1-2; CDR3: CATGSGQGVRGYTF; DNA: TGTGCCACGGGCTCGGGACAGGGGGTTCGCGGCTACACCTTC
D: NA; V: TRBV7-2; size: NA; J: TRBJ2-1; CDR3: CASSLVIGKIDSYNEQFF; DNA: TGTGCCAGCAGCTTAGTTATTGGGAAAATTGACTCCTACAATGAGCAGTTCTTC
D: NA; V: TRBV20-1; size: once; J: TRBJ2-7; CDR3: CSAKLLTEQYF; DNA: TGCAGTGCTAAGCTTTTAACCGAGCAGTACTTC
D: NA; V: TRBV20-1; size: NA; J: TRBJ1-2; CDR3: CSASPGVANYGYTF; DNA: TGCAGTGCTAGTCCTGGGGTAGCTAACTATGGCTACACCTTC
D: NA; V: TRBV6-5; size: NA; J: TRBJ2-7; CDR3: CASSSGPSSYEQYF; DNA: TGTGCCAGCAGTTCGGGACCGAGCTCCTACGAGCAGTACTTC
D: TRBD1; V: TRBV10-3; size: NA; J: TRBJ1-5; CDR3: CAIRDGQGSNQPQHF; DNA: TGTGCCATCAGAGACGGACAGGGAAGCAATCAGCCCCAGCATTTT
D: NA; V: TRBV18; size: NA; J: TRBJ2-1; CDR3: CASSPGGGSLGEQFF; DNA: TGTGCCAGCTCACCAGGAGGGGGTAGTTTAGGTGAGCAGTTCTTC
D: NA; V: TRBV27; size: NA; J: TRBJ1-1; CDR3: CASSPGGGTEAFF; DNA: TGTGCCAGCAGCCCCGGGGGAGGCACTGAAGCTTTCTTT
D: NA; V: TRBV3-1/TRBV3-2; size: NA; J: TRBJ1-3; CDR3: CASSQALVGFVGNTIYF; DNA: TGTGCCAGCAGCCAAGCCTTAGTAGGGTTCGTTGGAAACACCATATATTTT
D: NA; V: TRBV6-5; size: NA; J: TRBJ2-1; CDR3: CASSYEGSYNEQFF; DNA: TGTGCCAGCAGTTACGAAGGCTCTTACAATGAGCAGTTCTTC
D: NA; V: TRBV3-1/TRBV3-2; size: NA; J: TRBJ1-3; CDR3: CASSQTGASGNTIYF; DNA: TGTGCCAGCAGCCAAACCGGGGCCTCTGGAAACACCATATATTTT
D: NA; V: TRBV7-9; size: NA; J: TRBJ1-1; CDR3: CASSLVRETEAFF; DNA: TGTGCCAGCAGCTTAGTCAGGGAAACTGAAGCTTTCTTT
D: NA; V: TRBV6-5; size: NA; J: TRBJ1-2; CDR3: CASSQRGGIYGYTF; DNA: TGTGCCAGCAGCCAACGGGGAGGGATCTATGGCTACACCTTC
D: TRBD1; V: TRBV19; size: once; J: TRBJ2-7; CDR3: CASGDRTYEQYF; DNA: TGTGCCAGTGGGGACAGGACTTACGAGCAGTACTTC
D: NA; V: TRBV6-4; size: NA; J: TRBJ1-2; CDR3: CASSDSPGGQGGGYTF; DNA: TGTGCCAGCAGTGACTCTCCGGGAGGGCAGGGTGGCGGCTACACCTTC
D: NA; V: TRBV27; size: NA; J: TRBJ1-6; CDR3: CASTHRVNSPLHF; DNA: TGTGCCAGCACTCACAGGGTTAATTCACCCCTCCACTTT
D: NA; V: TRBV7-9; size: NA; J: TRBJ2-5; CDR3: CASALARGTQYF; DNA: TGTGCCAGCGCTCTGGCCCGGGGGACCCAGTACTTC
D: NA; V: TRBV7-2; size: NA; J: TRBJ1-5; CDR3: CASSLGVIPRGNQPQHF; DNA: TGTGCCAGCAGCTTAGGAGTTATCCCCAGGGGCAATCAGCCCCAGCATTTT
D: NA; V: TRBV11-1; size: NA; J: TRBJ1-1; CDR3: CASSAAGQTTEAFF; DNA: TGTGCCAGCAGCGCAGCGGGACAAACGACTGAAGCTTTCTTT
D: NA; V: TRBV18; size: NA; J: TRBJ1-1; CDR3: CASSPTMLGAGTEAFF; DNA: TGTGCCAGCTCACCTACCATGCTCGGGGCGGGCACTGAAGCTTTCTTT
D: NA; V: TRBV29-1; size: NA; J: TRBJ2-4; CDR3: CSVEGTVKNIQYF; DNA: TGCAGCGTTGAAGGGACAGTGAAAAACATTCAGTACTTC
D: NA; V: TRBV7-3; size: NA; J: TRBJ2-2; CDR3: CASSLTPANTGELFF; DNA: TGTGCCAGCAGCTTAACCCCAGCGAACACCGGGGAGCTGTTTTTT
D: NA; V: TRBV28; size: NA; J: TRBJ1-5; CDR3: CASSIPGGQPQHF; DNA: TGTGCCAGCAGTATCCCGGGGGGCCAGCCCCAGCATTTT
D: NA; V: TRBV27; size: NA; J: TRBJ1-5; CDR3: CASSSRGNQPQHF; DNA: TGTGCCAGCAGTTCGCGGGGAAATCAGCCCCAGCATTTT
D: NA; V: TRBV28; size: NA; J: TRBJ1-1; CDR3: CASSPGTAGRTEAFF; DNA: TGTGCCAGCAGTCCCGGGACGGCGGGGCGCACTGAAGCTTTCTTT
D: TRBD2; V: TRBV4-1; size: NA; J: TRBJ2-1; CDR3: CASSPLGLAGSRSYNEQFF; DNA: TGCGCCAGCAGCCCTTTAGGACTAGCGGGATCTCGCTCCTACAATGAGCAGTTCTTC
D: NA; V: TRBV30; size: NA; J: TRBJ1-1; CDR3: CAWSWDLGGGTEAFF; DNA: TGTGCCTGGAGTTGGGACTTAGGAGGCGGCACTGAAGCTTTCTTT
D: TRBD1; V: TRBV12-3/TRBV12-4; size: once; J: TRBJ1-2; CDR3: CASSTGGTGYTF; DNA: TGTGCCAGCAGTACAGGGGGCACTGGCTACACCTTC
D: NA; V: TRBV12-3/TRBV12-4; size: once; J: TRBJ1-2; CDR3: CASSLEGGGYTF; DNA: TGTGCCAGCAGTTTAGAGGGAGGCGGCTACACCTTC
D: TRBD1; V: TRBV7-6; size: NA; J: TRBJ1-6; CDR3: CASSLGGTGDPPSPLHF; DNA: TGTGCCAGCAGCTTAGGGGGCACAGGGGACCCCCCTTCACCCCTCCACTTT
D: NA; V: TRBV6-2/TRBV6-3; size: NA; J: TRBJ2-2; CDR3: CASSPVGLTGELFF; DNA: TGTGCCAGCAGCCCGGTCGGGTTGACCGGGGAGCTGTTTTTT
D: NA; V: TRBV4-3; size: once; J: TRBJ2-7; CDR3: CASSQGTSYEQYF; DNA: TGCGCCAGCAGCCAGGGCACATCCTACGAGCAGTACTTC
D: NA; V: TRBV21-1; size: NA; J: TRBJ2-7; CDR3: CASSKRCSGNRGYHEQYF; DNA: TGTGCCAGCAGCAAACGGTGCAGCGGCAACAGGGGGTACCACGAGCAGTACTTC
D: NA; V: TRBV11-2; size: NA; J: TRBJ2-3; CDR3: CASSPGGEFSTDTQYF; DNA: TGTGCCAGCAGCCCTGGGGGAGAATTTAGCACAGATACGCAGTATTTT
D: NA; V: TRBV5-5; size: NA; J: TRBJ2-7; CDR3: CASSFRWQEVDEQYF; DNA: TGTGCCAGCAGCTTCCGTTGGCAAGAAGTAGACGAGCAGTACTTC
D: TRBD2; V: TRBV7-2; size: NA; J: TRBJ2-7; CDR3: CASSFKRGASVEQYF; DNA: TGTGCCAGCAGCTTTAAGCGGGGGGCGTCGGTCGAGCAGTACTTC
D: NA; V: TRBV10-3; size: NA; J: TRBJ1-3; CDR3: CAISEDEGTIYF; DNA: TGTGCCATCAGTGAGGACGAGGGCACCATATATTTT
D: NA; V: TRBV19; size: NA; J: TRBJ1-4; CDR3: CATRVGRGELFF; DNA: TGTGCCACCAGGGTGGGACGCGGGGAACTGTTTTTT
D: TRBD2; V: TRBV6-6; size: NA; J: TRBJ2-5; CDR3: CASSSLAVQETQYF; DNA: TGTGCCAGCAGTTCCCTAGCGGTACAAGAGACCCAGTACTTC
D: TRBD2; V: TRBV9; size: NA; J: TRBJ2-7; CDR3: CASSLGLAGPSYEQYF; DNA: TGTGCCAGCAGCCTCGGACTAGCGGGCCCCTCCTACGAGCAGTACTTC
D: NA; V: TRBV19; size: once; J: TRBJ1-2; CDR3: CASSGSNPNYGYTF; DNA: TGTGCCAGTAGTGGCAGCAATCCTAACTATGGCTACACCTTC
D: NA; V: TRBV12-3/TRBV12-4; size: NA; J: TRBJ2-7; CDR3: CASSLNYEQYF; DNA: TGTGCCAGCAGTTTGAACTACGAGCAGTACTTC
D: NA; V: TRBV10-3; size: NA; J: TRBJ1-2; CDR3: CATLSQANYGYTF; DNA: TGTGCCACCCTTTCCCAGGCCAACTATGGCTACACCTTC
D: NA; V: TRBV6-1; size: NA; J: TRBJ2-7; CDR3: CASSENQQGRDF; DNA: TGTGCCAGCAGTGAGAATCAGCAGGGGCGAGACTTC
D: NA; V: TRBV14; size: NA; J: TRBJ1-1; CDR3: CASSQDSTRKAEAFF; DNA: TGTGCCAGCAGCCAAGATTCGACCCGGAAGGCGGAAGCTTTCTTT
D: NA; V: TRBV3-1/TRBV3-2; size: NA; J: TRBJ2-7; CDR3: CASSQKGMGSYEQYF; DNA: TGTGCCAGCAGCCAGAAGGGGATGGGTTCCTACGAGCAGTACTTC
D: NA; V: TRBV7-9; size: few; J: TRBJ1-1; CDR3: CASSLVGGNTEAFF; DNA: TGTGCCAGCAGCTTAGTCGGGGGGAACACTGAAGCTTTCTTT
D: NA; V: TRBV6-2/TRBV6-3; size: NA; J: TRBJ1-3; CDR3: CASSPDSSSGNTIYF; DNA: TGTGCCAGCAGTCCGGACTCAAGCTCTGGAAACACCATATATTTT
D: NA; V: TRBV28; size: NA; J: TRBJ2-3; CDR3: CASSRRGYTDTQYF; DNA: TGTGCCAGCAGCCGTCGGGGCTACACAGATACGCAGTATTTT
D: TRBD1; V: TRBV7-9; size: NA; J: TRBJ2-7; CDR3: CASSLGVWGQSSYEQYF; DNA: TGTGCCAGCAGCTTAGGGGTATGGGGACAGAGCTCCTACGAGCAGTACTTC
D: NA; V: TRBV7-3; size: NA; J: TRBJ2-1; CDR3: CASSPGGGAHNEQFF; DNA: TGTGCCAGCAGCCCCGGCGGGGGCGCTCACAATGAGCAGTTCTTC
D: NA; V: TRBV11-2; size: NA; J: TRBJ2-3; CDR3: CASSLERDTQYF; DNA: TGTGCCAGCAGCTTAGAGCGGGATACGCAGTATTTT
D: TRBD1; V: TRBV7-2; size: NA; J: TRBJ1-2; CDR3: CASSPGTAPYGYTF; DNA: TGTGCCAGCAGCCCCGGGACAGCTCCCTATGGCTACACCTTC